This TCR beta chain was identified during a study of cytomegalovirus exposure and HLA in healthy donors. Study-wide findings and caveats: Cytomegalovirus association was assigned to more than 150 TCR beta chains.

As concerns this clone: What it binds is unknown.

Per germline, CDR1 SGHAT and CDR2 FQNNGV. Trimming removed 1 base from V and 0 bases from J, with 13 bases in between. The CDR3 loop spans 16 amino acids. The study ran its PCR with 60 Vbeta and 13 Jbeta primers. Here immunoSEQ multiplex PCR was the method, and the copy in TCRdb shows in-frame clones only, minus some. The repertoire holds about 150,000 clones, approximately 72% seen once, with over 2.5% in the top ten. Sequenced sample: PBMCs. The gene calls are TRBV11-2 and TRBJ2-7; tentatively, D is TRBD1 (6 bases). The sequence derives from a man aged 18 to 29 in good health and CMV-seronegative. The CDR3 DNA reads TGTGCCAGCAGCTTAGTGGGGACAATAAACTCCTACGAGCAGTACTTC. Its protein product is CASSLVGTINSYEQYF.